This T cell receptor beta chain was found in a study of shared clonotypes between healthy human individuals. The V gene's germline CDR1 is SGDLS and CDR2 YYNGEE. The CDR3 covers 15 residues. V lost 4 bases and J lost 5, with 18 bases in between. The method was immunoSEQ multiplex PCR; TCRdb's version includes in-frame clones alone and lacks a portion of them. The data contain a few million clones, 90% to 95% of them seen just once; the ten biggest clones take up about 1.7%. Cells designated naive CD8 were CD45RO-negative and were positively selected for CCR7, with terminally differentiated effector memory CD45RA+ cells excluded. The study's findings and limits: Around 5% was the fraction of naive CD4 clonotypes found shared across several donors. It was expected that sequencing depth would affect clonotype sharing among donors.

This clone was seen only once. Its specificity is unknown. This TCR was recovered from a man aged 18 to 35 in good health. Some clones in this sample may be carry-over from other donors' samples. Source material: naive CD8+ T cells from PBMCs. This chain joins TRBV9 and TRBJ2-5; D is possibly TRBD1 (5 bases). The CDR3 DNA sequence: TGTGCCAGCAGCCCGAACTTGGGGAAGGGGGAGACCCAGTACTTC. Its protein is CASSPNLGKGETQYF. The entire variable domain, with the rest obtained from reference TRBV9 and TRBJ2-5, is as follows: DSGVTQTPKHLITATGQRVTLRCSPRSGDLSVYWYQQSLDQGLQFLIQYYNGEERAKGNILERFSAQQFPDLHSELNLSSLELGDSALYFCASSPNLGKGETQYFGPGTRLLVL.